A selection of T cell receptor beta chains follows, all from one sample in a study of OX40 agonist ivuxolimab in advanced cancers. TCRdb keeps only in-frame clones here, not all; method: immunoSEQ multiplex PCR. The sample consists of 67,000 or so clones, around 81% of them appearing once. Sequenced material: CD4+ or CD8+ T cells sorted from blood, taken in a trial of the OX40 agonist ivuxolimab. These receptors were obtained from an adult with an advanced solid tumor such as melanoma, head and neck, liver or kidney cancer. The CDR3 runs from the conserved cysteine through the conserved F or W. A D gene is named only where the DNA matches it firmly. Size values are once, few and many counts, or a class for expanded clones, and some rows have none.

. | TRBJ2-5 | TRBV6-5 | . | CASSYPSGGETQYF | TGTGCCAGCAGTTACCCCAGCGGAGGGGAGACCCAGTACTTC
. | TRBJ2-1 | TRBV9 | . | CASSVGSSGVLSTYNEQFF | TGTGCCAGCAGCGTAGGTTCTTCGGGAGTATTGAGCACCTACAATGAGCAGTTCTTC
few | TRBJ2-2 | TRBV7-3 | . | CASSLTAQATGELFF | TGTGCCAGCAGCTTAACTGCGCAGGCCACCGGGGAGCTGTTTTTT
. | TRBJ2-1 | TRBV7-2 | TRBD2 | CASSILAGAEEQFF | TGTGCCAGCAGCATACTAGCGGGAGCGGAAGAGCAGTTCTTC
. | TRBJ1-1 | TRBV5-1 | . | CASSLEEGLNTEAFF | TGCGCCAGCAGCTTGGAAGAGGGCCTAAACACTGAAGCTTTCTTT
. | TRBJ2-1 | TRBV5-1 | . | CASSQDTRSYNEQFF | TGCGCCAGCAGCCAGGACACCCGCTCCTACAATGAGCAGTTCTTC
. | TRBJ2-5 | TRBV11-2 | TRBD2 | CASSRTLAGAGETQYF | TGTGCCAGCAGCCGAACACTAGCGGGAGCGGGGGAGACCCAGTACTTC
. | TRBJ2-3 | TRBV11-2 | . | CASSFWSDTQYF | TGTGCCAGCAGCTTTTGGTCAGATACGCAGTATTTT
. | TRBJ2-7 | TRBV30 | TRBD1 | CAWARDRGYEQYF | TGTGCCTGGGCACGGGACAGGGGATACGAGCAGTACTTC
. | TRBJ1-2 | TRBV19 | TRBD1 | CASSVRTGVTF | TGTGCCAGTAGTGTGAGGACAGGAGTCACCTTC
. | TRBJ1-2 | TRBV5-5 | TRBD1 | CASSTQDRRSRGYTF | TGTGCCAGCAGCACCCAGGACAGGAGAAGTCGGGGCTACACCTTC
. | TRBJ2-5 | TRBV14 | . | CASSQAEFGETQYF | TGTGCCAGCAGCCAAGCCGAGTTCGGGGAGACCCAGTACTTC
. | TRBJ2-3 | TRBV4-1 | TRBD2 | CASSQGTSGTSGRWADTQYF | TGCGCCAGCAGCCAAGGTACTTCCGGGACTAGCGGGAGATGGGCAGATACGCAGTATTTT
. | TRBJ2-1 | TRBV6-5 | TRBD2 | CASTPSGSYNEQFF | TGTGCCAGCACCCCTAGCGGATCCTACAATGAGCAGTTCTTC
once | TRBJ2-1 | TRBV9 | . | CASSVEQVPSYNEQFF | TGTGCCAGCAGCGTAGAACAGGTTCCCTCCTACAATGAGCAGTTCTTC
. | TRBJ1-4 | TRBV5-4 | . | CASSLWGAENEKLFF | TGTGCCAGCAGCTTGTGGGGGGCGGAGAATGAAAAACTGTTTTTT
. | TRBJ2-2 | TRBV28 | . | CASSLKAGELFF | TGTGCCAGCAGTTTGAAGGCCGGGGAGCTGTTTTTT
. | TRBJ1-6 | TRBV27 | . | CASSLSNENSPLHF | TGTGCCAGCAGTTTATCGAATGAAAATTCACCCCTCCACTTT
. | TRBJ1-6 | TRBV7-9 | . | CASSLLQGHSPLHF | TGTGCCAGCAGCTTGTTACAGGGACATTCACCCCTCCACTTT
. | TRBJ1-3 | TRBV28 | TRBD1 | CASSVHRQGLGDTIYF | TGTGCCAGCAGTGTACATCGACAGGGGCTGGGTGACACCATATATTTT
. | TRBJ2-5 | TRBV11-2 | . | CASSLPQETQYF | TGTGCCAGCAGCTTACCACAAGAGACCCAGTACTTC
few | TRBJ2-1 | TRBV19 | . | CASSTRKNEQFF | TGTGCCAGTAGTACGCGAAAGAATGAGCAGTTCTTC
once | TRBJ1-1 | TRBV19 | TRBD1 | CASSTRDRRYTEAFF | TGTGCCAGTAGTACCCGGGACAGGAGGTACACTGAAGCTTTCTTT
once | TRBJ2-5 | TRBV4-3 | . | CASSQDGSAGLVTQYF | TGCGCCAGCAGCCAAGATGGTTCGGCCGGTCTAGTGACCCAGTACTTC
. | TRBJ2-5 | TRBV6-5 | . | CASSYSGDVQETQYF | TGTGCCAGCAGTTACTCAGGAGACGTCCAAGAGACCCAGTACTTC
. | TRBJ2-1 | TRBV11-2 | . | CASGTWGVPNEQFF | TGTGCCAGCGGCACGTGGGGGGTCCCCAATGAGCAGTTCTTC
. | TRBJ1-5 | TRBV19 | TRBD1 | CASSETGVNNQPQHF | TGTGCCAGTAGTGAGACAGGGGTGAACAATCAGCCCCAGCATTTT
. | TRBJ2-1 | TRBV4-1 | . | CASSQDPTGPVTKEQFF | TGCGCCAGCAGCCAAGACCCAACCGGGCCTGTAACAAAGGAGCAGTTCTTC
. | TRBJ2-3 | TRBV27 | . | CASSLERSDTQYF | TGTGCCAGCAGTTTAGAAAGGTCAGATACGCAGTATTTT
medium-sized | TRBJ2-7 | TRBV28 | TRBD2 | CASSLAGGHEQYF | TGTGCCAGCAGTTTAGCGGGAGGCCACGAGCAGTACTTC
. | TRBJ2-3 | TRBV5-1 | TRBD2 | CASSSTTSGTDTQYF | TGCGCCAGCAGCTCGACGACTAGCGGCACAGATACGCAGTATTTT
. | TRBJ2-7 | TRBV5-4 | . | CASSLGSGQVGEQYF | TGTGCCAGCAGCCTCGGGAGTGGGCAAGTGGGCGAGCAGTACTTC
. | TRBJ1-5 | TRBV5-5 | TRBD1 | CASSRQGGNQPQHF | TGTGCCAGCAGCCGACAGGGTGGCAATCAGCCCCAGCATTTT
. | TRBJ2-7 | TRBV11-3 | . | CASSLGTRSGVLDEQYF | TGTGCCAGCAGCTTAGGAACACGCTCAGGCGTTCTGGACGAGCAGTACTTC
. | TRBJ2-3 | TRBV11-2 | TRBD1 | CASSLTGITDTQYF | TGTGCCAGCAGCCTGACAGGGATTACAGATACGCAGTATTTT
. | TRBJ2-7 | TRBV27 | TRBD2 | CASSSRLASYEQYF | TGTGCCAGCAGTTCGAGACTAGCTTCGTACGAGCAGTACTTC
. | TRBJ2-7 | TRBV28 | TRBD2 | CASSLSFVASGNNEQYF | TGTGCCAGCAGTTTATCTTTCGTGGCTAGCGGGAACAACGAGCAGTACTTC
few | TRBJ2-5 | TRBV28 | . | CASSPHRDGEETQYF | TGTGCCAGCAGTCCCCACAGGGACGGTGAAGAGACCCAGTACTTC
. | TRBJ2-2 | TRBV28 | . | CASSKGGGGPANTGELFF | TGTGCCAGCAGTAAAGGGGGAGGCGGACCTGCGAACACCGGGGAGCTGTTTTTT
once | TRBJ1-6 | TRBV9 | . | CASSVEVFSPLHF | TGTGCCAGCAGCGTAGAAGTTTTTTCACCCCTCCACTTT
. | TRBJ2-3 | TRBV10-2 | . | CASSAAIDTQYF | TGCGCCAGCAGTGCGGCAATAGATACGCAGTATTTT
. | TRBJ2-5 | TRBV7-9 | TRBD2 | CASSSTSGRAGETQYF | TGTGCCAGCAGTTCAACTAGCGGGAGGGCCGGAGAGACCCAGTACTTC